This is a list of T cell receptor beta chains from one sample in a study of blood T cell repertoires in COVID-19. Generated by immunoSEQ multiplex PCR, the TCRdb table keeps only in-frame clones and is missing some. This table holds more than 400,000 clones, 70% to 90% found once. The material sequenced was peripheral blood. The source of these receptors is a human donor in a cohort sampled during active COVID-19. Each CDR3 is given with its conserved first and last residue.

>TRBV27
CASRPAQGWDTEAFF
>TRBV5-1
CASSLMDDRGHGYTF
>TRBV9
CASSVDGRRSNTEAFF
>TRBV6-5
CASSYSGTSTDTQYF
>TRBV12-3/TRBV12-4
CASRRTTGSAFF
>TRBV5-8
CASSLGRGATNEKLFF
>TRBV7-3
CASSEGGTSYEQYF
>TRBV7-9
CASSPLPDTIYF
>TRBV5-4
CASSGPGASSGNTIYF
>TRBV5-8
CASSLRGQPKNIQYF
>TRBV10-2
CASSEWGLANGEQYF
>TRBV19
CASGLVGASTKYTF
>TRBV7-8
CASSLERGPVSNQPQHF
>TRBV28
CASHLRDTGELFF
>TRBV19
CASSISGTGTSTGNTIYF
>TRBV5-1
CASSLLEGGPGELFF
>TRBV6-2/TRBV6-3
CASSLGGASNTGELFF
>TRBV5-8
CASSLTDNEQFF
>TRBV29-1
CSAGDNLGGYTF
>TRBV11-2
CASSFAGEGTAFF
>TRBV11-2
CASSLSFPGRETQYF